This T cell receptor (beta chain) was observed in a study of cytomegalovirus exposure and HLA in healthy donors. Findings and caveats of the study: CMV antigen specificity was confirmed in vitro for a few CMV-associated chains.

Turning to this clone: Its antigen is still unknown.

Assay: immunoSEQ multiplex PCR; the TCRdb copy retains only in-frame clones and omits some. The repertoire holds about 160,000 clones, with under 90% as singletons. Germline V gene sequence: CDR1 MNHEY, CDR2 SVGAGI. The V and J ends lost 4 bases and 2 bases, in that order; junction bases with no gene match: 1. The CDR3 sequence is 13 residues long. This chain links TRBV6-5 with TRBJ2-5; 7 nucleotides align to TRBD1. The receptor was derived from a woman aged 18-29 years in good health and CMV-seropositive. What was sequenced was PBMCs. In DNA, the CDR3 is TGTGCCAGCAGTTTGGACAGGCAAGAGACCCAGTACTTC. This gives the protein CASSLDRQETQYF.